This is a list of T cell receptor beta chains from one sample in a study of blood T cell repertoires in COVID-19. Only in-frame clones appear in the TCRdb table, and some are missing; sequencing was by immunoSEQ multiplex PCR. The profile shows 130,000 to 150,000 clones, almost 90% of them singletons. Sequencing input: peripheral blood. These receptors were collected from a man over 45 with active or convalescent COVID-19. Each CDR3 is given with its conserved first and last residue. The order of the fields is J gene, D gene, V gene, clone size, CDR3 protein, CDR3 DNA. D genes are given only for firm matches. Only some rows state a clone size, as once, few, many or a class for expanded clones.

>TRBJ2-2|-|TRBV11-3|-
CASSLSGTNTGELFF
TGTGCCAGCAGCTTATCGGGGACGAACACCGGGGAGCTGTTTTTT
>TRBJ1-1|-|TRBV19|-
CASSVQGLNTEAFF
TGTGCCAGTAGTGTTCAGGGCTTGAACACTGAAGCTTTCTTT
>TRBJ1-1|TRBD1|TRBV5-6|-
CASSSDRGLRNTEAFF
TGTGCCAGCAGCTCGGACAGGGGGCTTAGGAACACTGAAGCTTTCTTT
>TRBJ2-2|-|TRBV11-3|-
CASSPSAGELFF
TGTGCCAGCAGCCCCTCCGCCGGGGAGCTGTTTTTT
>TRBJ2-5|TRBD2|TRBV18|-
CASSPTAASGRETQYF
TGTGCCAGCTCACCGACGGCGGCTAGCGGGAGAGAGACCCAGTACTTC
>TRBJ1-6|TRBD1|TRBV30|-
CAWSVGQNNSPLHF
TGTGCCTGGAGTGTGGGACAGAATAATTCACCCCTCCACTTT
>TRBJ2-7|-|TRBV14|-
CASSRQDGESKGQYF
TGTGCCAGCAGCCGACAAGACGGTGAATCGAAAGGGCAGTACTTC
>TRBJ2-7|TRBD1|TRBV28|-
CASSLGGQGIPHEQYF
TGTGCCAGCAGTTTAGGGGGACAGGGAATCCCTCACGAGCAGTACTTC
>TRBJ1-6|-|TRBV19|-
CASSTTDSYSPLHF
TGTGCCAGTAGTACCACAGACAGTTACTCACCCCTCCACTTT
>TRBJ2-7|TRBD2|TRBV28|-
CASSLWTPGTSDVYEQYF
TGTGCCAGCAGTTTATGGACCCCGGGGACTAGCGATGTCTACGAGCAGTACTTC
>TRBJ2-7|-|TRBV2|many
CASKDPSDYEQYF
TGTGCCAGCAAAGACCCTAGCGACTACGAGCAGTACTTC
>TRBJ2-1|-|TRBV5-6|-
CASSTQGFGQFF
TGTGCCAGCAGCACGCAGGGTTTTGGGCAGTTCTTC
>TRBJ1-2|-|TRBV15|-
CATSRVRDTVESYTF
TGTGCCACCAGCAGAGTGAGGGACACGGTTGAGAGCTACACCTTC
>TRBJ2-4|TRBD1|TRBV9|-
CASSVAPTGGFKNIQYF
TGTGCCAGCAGCGTAGCTCCCACAGGGGGCTTCAAAAACATTCAGTACTTC
>TRBJ2-7|-|TRBV6-5|-
CASSYSSTYEQYF
TGTGCCAGCAGTTACAGTAGCACCTACGAGCAGTACTTC
>TRBJ2-7|TRBD1|TRBV27|-
CASSFRQGAADEQYF
TGTGCCAGCAGTTTTCGACAGGGGGCCGCAGACGAGCAGTACTTC
>TRBJ1-3|TRBD1|TRBV28|-
CASTDDPGQGSGNTIYF
TGTGCCAGCACCGATGACCCGGGACAGGGCTCTGGAAACACCATATATTTT
>TRBJ1-1|-|TRBV10-2|-
CASRDYWTPAEAFF
TGCGCCAGCAGGGATTACTGGACACCCGCTGAAGCTTTCTTT
>TRBJ1-3|TRBD1|TRBV5-1|-
CASSLQGASGNTIYF
TGCGCCAGCAGCCTACAGGGGGCTTCTGGAAACACCATATATTTT
>TRBJ2-5|TRBD2|TRBV20-1|few
CSASLPIAGVPETQYF
TGCAGTGCTAGTCTACCGATAGCGGGAGTACCAGAGACCCAGTACTTC
>TRBJ2-3|TRBD2|TRBV3-1/TRBV3-2|-
CASSQGTSGTDTQYF
TGTGCCAGCAGCCAAGGTACTAGCGGCACAGATACGCAGTATTTT
>TRBJ1-2|-|TRBV7-9|-
CASSLDGRGDYGYTF
TGTGCCAGCAGCTTAGACGGCAGGGGCGACTATGGCTACACCTTC
>TRBJ1-2|TRBD1|TRBV27|-
CASSLSRDRPGSYTF
TGTGCCAGCAGTTTATCCAGGGACAGGCCGGGGAGCTACACCTTC
>TRBJ2-5|-|TRBV19|-
CASSTQGRETQYF
TGTGCCAGTAGCACACAGGGCCGGGAGACCCAGTACTTC
>TRBJ1-5|TRBD1|TRBV6-2/TRBV6-3|-
CASSPGQISNQPQHF
TGTGCCAGCAGTCCGGGACAGATTAGCAATCAGCCCCAGCATTTT
>TRBJ2-1|TRBD2|TRBV9|once
CASSPTSGAYNEQFF
TGTGCCAGCAGCCCGACTAGCGGGGCGTACAATGAGCAGTTCTTC
>TRBJ1-2|-|TRBV7-2|-
CASSFGQIYGYTF
TGTGCCAGCAGCTTTGGACAGATCTATGGCTACACCTTC
>TRBJ1-2|TRBD1|TRBV4-1|few
CASRSDRERFDNYGYTF
TGCGCCAGCAGGTCAGACAGGGAAAGGTTCGACAACTATGGCTACACCTTC
>TRBJ2-7|TRBD1|TRBV6-5|-
CASRDSGGVYEQYF
TGTGCCAGCAGGGACTCAGGGGGCGTATACGAGCAGTACTTC
>TRBJ2-1|-|TRBV25-1|-
CASSESLIQTYNEQFF
TGTGCCAGCAGTGAATCGCTCATCCAGACCTACAATGAGCAGTTCTTC
>TRBJ2-3|TRBD2|TRBV19|-
CASSIDHSSGRSTDTQYF
TGTGCCAGTAGTATAGATCACAGTAGCGGGAGAAGCACAGATACGCAGTATTTT
>TRBJ2-1|TRBD2|TRBV28|-
CASSSGQGLAGINEQFF
TGTGCCAGCAGTTCTGGACAGGGACTAGCGGGGATCAATGAGCAGTTCTTC
>TRBJ1-5|TRBD1|TRBV6-1|few
CASSEVPGQGGQPQHF
TGTGCCAGCAGTGAAGTACCGGGACAGGGGGGACAGCCCCAGCATTTT
>TRBJ2-3|-|TRBV2|-
CASRDPGATDTQYF
TGTGCCAGCAGGGATCCAGGTGCCACAGATACGCAGTATTTT
>TRBJ2-4|TRBD1|TRBV19|-
CASSRTGALAKNIQYF
TGTGCCAGTAGTCGGACAGGGGCCTTAGCCAAAAACATTCAGTACTTC
>TRBJ2-3|TRBD1|TRBV28|once
CASSSHSTGGVDTQYF
TGTGCCAGCAGTTCCCATTCGACAGGGGGTGTCGATACGCAGTATTTT
>TRBJ2-7|TRBD2|TRBV7-9|-
CASSNSGRSREQYF
TGTGCCAGCAGCAATAGCGGGAGATCTCGCGAGCAGTACTTC
>TRBJ2-7|TRBD2|TRBV28|-
CASSSKGLAQHSYEQYF
TGTGCCAGCAGTTCGAAGGGACTAGCGCAACACTCCTACGAGCAGTACTTC
>TRBJ2-7|-|TRBV18|few
CASSPRSSSQGMSEQYF
TGTGCCAGCTCACCACGATCCTCCTCACAGGGTATGAGCGAGCAGTACTTC
>TRBJ2-3|-|TRBV7-2|-
CASWPGVTTDTQYF
TGTGCCAGCTGGCCCGGGGTAACCACAGATACGCAGTATTTT
>TRBJ2-7|TRBD2|TRBV7-8|-
CASSRGTGGLEQYF
TGTGCCAGCAGCCGCGGGACGGGAGGGCTCGAGCAGTACTTC
>TRBJ1-4|-|TRBV5-1|-
CASSLEHSRGEKLFF
TGCGCCAGCAGCTTGGAACACTCCCGGGGGGAAAAACTGTTTTTT
>TRBJ2-2|-|TRBV11-3|-
CASSPQAGELFF
TGTGCCAGCAGCCCCCAGGCCGGGGAGCTGTTTTTT
>TRBJ1-5|-|TRBV28|-
CASSSGSRNQPQHF
TGTGCCAGCAGTTCAGGGTCCCGCAATCAGCCCCAGCATTTT
>TRBJ2-7|TRBD1|TRBV5-1|-
CASSLVGQGYEQYF
TGCGCCAGCAGCTTGGTGGGACAGGGCTACGAGCAGTACTTC
>TRBJ1-5|TRBD1|TRBV28|few
CASSLRDRGGPQHF
TGTGCCAGCAGTTTAAGGGACAGGGGAGGACCCCAGCATTTT
>TRBJ1-1|-|TRBV9|-
CASSVVPGGYTEAFF
TGTGCCAGCAGCGTAGTGCCGGGGGGATACACTGAAGCTTTCTTT
>TRBJ1-4|-|TRBV27|once
CASSLSRTNEKLFF
TGTGCCAGCAGTTTATCGAGGACTAATGAAAAACTGTTTTTT
>TRBJ1-1|TRBD1|TRBV20-1|-
CSASRDRDQAFF
TGCAGTGCCAGTCGGGACAGGGATCAAGCTTTCTTT
>TRBJ1-4|TRBD1|TRBV18|-
CASSPGQGPNEKLFF
TGTGCCAGCTCCCCGGGACAGGGGCCTAATGAAAAACTGTTTTTT
>TRBJ1-5|-|TRBV7-2|-
CASSYTGSNYQPQHF
TGTGCCAGCAGTTACACCGGGAGCAATTATCAGCCCCAGCATTTT
>TRBJ2-1|TRBD2|TRBV5-1|-
CASSLEQRTSGNEQFF
TGCGCCAGCAGCTTGGAGCAGAGGACTAGCGGCAATGAGCAGTTCTTC
>TRBJ2-7|-|TRBV20-1|-
CSARSGHEQYF
TGCAGTGCTAGGTCAGGGCACGAGCAGTACTTC